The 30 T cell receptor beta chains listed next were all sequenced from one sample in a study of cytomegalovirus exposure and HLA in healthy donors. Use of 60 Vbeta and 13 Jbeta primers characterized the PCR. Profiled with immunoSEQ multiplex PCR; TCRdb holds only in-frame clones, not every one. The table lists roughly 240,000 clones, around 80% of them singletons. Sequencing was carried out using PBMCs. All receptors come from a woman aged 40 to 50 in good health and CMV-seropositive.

CDR3 protein: CASSLAPGVQETQYF. CDR3 coding DNA: TGCGCCAGCAGCTTGGCCCCAGGGGTCCAAGAGACCCAGTACTTC. V and J are TRBV5-1 and TRBJ2-5, with D possibly matching TRBD1 (6 bases). The V and J ends lost 0 bases and 1 base respectively, with 10 bases between them. Germline V lookup: CDR1 SGHRS, CDR2 YFSETQ. The CDR3 length is 15 residues. Drawing the rest from reference TRBV5-1 and TRBJ2-5, the complete variable domain is KAGVTQTPRYLIKTRGQQVTLSCSPISGHRSVSWYQQTPGQGLQFLFEYFSETQRNKGNFPGRFSGRQFSNSRSEMNVSTLELGDSALYLCASSLAPGVQETQYFGPGTRLLVL.

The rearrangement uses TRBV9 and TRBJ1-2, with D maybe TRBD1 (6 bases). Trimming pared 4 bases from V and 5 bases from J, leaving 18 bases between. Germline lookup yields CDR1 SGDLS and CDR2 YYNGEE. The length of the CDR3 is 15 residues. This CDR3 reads CASSPTTDRIYGYTF. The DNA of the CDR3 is TGTGCCAGCAGCCCGACGACGGACAGAATTTATGGCTACACCTTC.

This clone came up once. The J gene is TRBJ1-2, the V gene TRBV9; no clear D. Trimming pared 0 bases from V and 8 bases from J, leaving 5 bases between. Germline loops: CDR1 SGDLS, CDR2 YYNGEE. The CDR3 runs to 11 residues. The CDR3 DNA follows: TGTGCCAGCAGCGTAGGAGTAGGCTACACCTTC. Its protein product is CASSVGVGYTF.

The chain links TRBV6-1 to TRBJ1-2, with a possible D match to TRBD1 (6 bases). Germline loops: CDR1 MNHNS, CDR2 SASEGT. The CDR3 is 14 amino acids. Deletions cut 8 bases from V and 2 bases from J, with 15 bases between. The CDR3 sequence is CASSNLGQNYGYTF. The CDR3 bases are TGTGCCAGCTCAAATCTCGGACAGAACTATGGCTACACCTTC.

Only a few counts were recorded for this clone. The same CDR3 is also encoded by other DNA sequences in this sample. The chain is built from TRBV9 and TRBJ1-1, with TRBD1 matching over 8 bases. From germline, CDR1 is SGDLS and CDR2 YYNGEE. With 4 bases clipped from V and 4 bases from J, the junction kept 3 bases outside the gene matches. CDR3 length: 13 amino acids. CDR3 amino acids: CASSSQGGTEAFF. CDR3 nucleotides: TGTGCCAGCAGCTCACAGGGGGGCACTGAAGCTTTCTTT.

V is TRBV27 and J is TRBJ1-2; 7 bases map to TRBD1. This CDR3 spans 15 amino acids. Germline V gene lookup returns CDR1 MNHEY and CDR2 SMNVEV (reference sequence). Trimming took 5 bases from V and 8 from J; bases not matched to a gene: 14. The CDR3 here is CASSPTGSLKRGYTF. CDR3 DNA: TGTGCCAGCAGTCCGACAGGGTCACTAAAACGGGGCTACACCTTC.

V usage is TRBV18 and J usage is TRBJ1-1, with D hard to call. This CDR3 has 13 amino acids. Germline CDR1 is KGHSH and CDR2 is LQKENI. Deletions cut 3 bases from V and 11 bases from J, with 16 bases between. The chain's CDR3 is CASSPTPEGGAFF. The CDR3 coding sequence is TGTGCCAGCTCACCCACCCCAGAGGGTGGGGCTTTCTTT.

CDR3 loop: CASTQDSPYEQYF. CDR3 in DNA: TGTGCCAGCACCCAGGACAGCCCCTACGAGCAGTACTTC. The genes are TRBV28 and TRBJ2-7; the D gene is possibly TRBD1 (6 bases). The germline V and J ends were trimmed by 7 bases and 2 bases, with 12 bases remaining between them. CDR1 MDHEN and CDR2 SYDVKM come from the germline V gene. This CDR3 is 13 amino acids long.

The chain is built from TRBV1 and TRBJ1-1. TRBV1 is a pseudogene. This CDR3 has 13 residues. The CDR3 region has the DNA TGCACCATCCCCCCCGGAGGTTTCACTGAAGCTTTCTTT. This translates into CTIPPGGFTEAFF.

The CDR3 DNA sequence: TGTGCCAGTGTCGAGTACTATAGCAATCAGCCCCAGCATTTT. Protein product: CASVEYYSNQPQHF. This chain links TRBV5-8 with TRBJ1-5; D is uncertain. V lost 8 bases and J lost 0, with 12 bases in between. The CDR3 totals 14 residues. Germline assignment: CDR1 SGHTS and CDR2 YDEGEE.

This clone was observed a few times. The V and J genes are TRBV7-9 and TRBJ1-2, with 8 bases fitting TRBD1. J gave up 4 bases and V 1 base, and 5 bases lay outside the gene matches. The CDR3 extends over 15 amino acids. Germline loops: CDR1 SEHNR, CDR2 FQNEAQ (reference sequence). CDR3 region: CASSLEQGVRYGYTF. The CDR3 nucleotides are TGTGCCAGCAGCTTAGAACAGGGGGTCCGCTATGGCTACACCTTC.

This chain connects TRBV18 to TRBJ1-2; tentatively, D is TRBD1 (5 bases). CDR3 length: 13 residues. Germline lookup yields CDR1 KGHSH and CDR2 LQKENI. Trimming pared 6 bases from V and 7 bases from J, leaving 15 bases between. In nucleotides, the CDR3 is TGTGCCAGCTCCCCAGACAGAAACGGTGGCTACACCTTC. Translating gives CASSPDRNGGYTF.

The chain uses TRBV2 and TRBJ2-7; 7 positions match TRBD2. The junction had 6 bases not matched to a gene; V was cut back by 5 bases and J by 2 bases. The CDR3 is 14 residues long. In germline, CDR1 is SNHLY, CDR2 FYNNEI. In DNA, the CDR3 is TGTGCCAGCAGTATAGCGGGCGTCGCCTACGAGCAGTACTTC. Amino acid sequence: CASSIAGVAYEQYF.

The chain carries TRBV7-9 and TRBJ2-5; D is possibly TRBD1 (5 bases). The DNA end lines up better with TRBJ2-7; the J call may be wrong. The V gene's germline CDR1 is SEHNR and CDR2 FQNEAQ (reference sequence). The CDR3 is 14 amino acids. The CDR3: CASGPKEQAYEQYF. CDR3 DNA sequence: TGTGCCAGCGGTCCAAAGGAACAGGCCTACGAGCAGTACTTC.

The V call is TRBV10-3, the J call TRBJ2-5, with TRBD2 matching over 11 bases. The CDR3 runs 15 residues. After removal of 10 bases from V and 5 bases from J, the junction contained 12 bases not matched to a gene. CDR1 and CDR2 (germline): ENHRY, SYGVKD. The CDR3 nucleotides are TGTGCCACCGCCGGGACTAGCGGACTCCTGGAGACCCAGTACTTC. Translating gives CATAGTSGLLETQYF.

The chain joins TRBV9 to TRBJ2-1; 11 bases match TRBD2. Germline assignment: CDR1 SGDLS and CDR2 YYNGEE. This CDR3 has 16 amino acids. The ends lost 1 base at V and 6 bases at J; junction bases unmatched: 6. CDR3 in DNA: TGTGCCAGCAGCGTAACTAGCGGGAGAGGCGGCAATGAGCAGTTCTTC. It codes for CASSVTSGRGGNEQFF.

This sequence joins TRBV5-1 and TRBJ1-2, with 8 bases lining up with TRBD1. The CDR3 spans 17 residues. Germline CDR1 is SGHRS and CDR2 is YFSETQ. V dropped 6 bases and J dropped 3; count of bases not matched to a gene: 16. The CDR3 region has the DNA TGCGCCAGCACCTTTCGGCCAGGGACAGGAAAAGACTATGGCTACACCTTC. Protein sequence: CASTFRPGTGKDYGYTF.

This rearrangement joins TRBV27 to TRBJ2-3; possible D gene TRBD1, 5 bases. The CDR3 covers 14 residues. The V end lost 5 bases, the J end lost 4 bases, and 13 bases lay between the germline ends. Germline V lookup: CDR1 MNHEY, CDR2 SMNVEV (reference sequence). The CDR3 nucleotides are TGTGCCAGCAGTGCATCCCGCAGGGCAGATACGCAGTATTTT. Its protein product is CASSASRRADTQYF.

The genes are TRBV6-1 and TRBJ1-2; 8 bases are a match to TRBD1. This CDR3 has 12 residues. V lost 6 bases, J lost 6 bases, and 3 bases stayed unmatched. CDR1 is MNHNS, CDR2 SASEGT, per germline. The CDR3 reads CASSQGANGYTF. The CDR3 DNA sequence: TGTGCCAGCAGCCAGGGGGCAAATGGCTACACCTTC.

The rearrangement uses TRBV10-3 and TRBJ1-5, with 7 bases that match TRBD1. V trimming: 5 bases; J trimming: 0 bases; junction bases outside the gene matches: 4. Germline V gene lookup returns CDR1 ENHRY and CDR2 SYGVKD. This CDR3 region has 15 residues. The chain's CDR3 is CAISPGQYSNQPQHF. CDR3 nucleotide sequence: TGTGCCATCAGTCCGGGACAGTATAGCAATCAGCCCCAGCATTTT.

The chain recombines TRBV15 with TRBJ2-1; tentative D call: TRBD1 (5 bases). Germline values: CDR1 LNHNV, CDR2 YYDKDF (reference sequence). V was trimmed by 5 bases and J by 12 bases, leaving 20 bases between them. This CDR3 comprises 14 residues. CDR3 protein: CATSSFEQGVRQFF. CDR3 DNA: TGTGCCACCAGCTCTTTCGAGCAGGGCGTTAGGCAGTTCTTC.

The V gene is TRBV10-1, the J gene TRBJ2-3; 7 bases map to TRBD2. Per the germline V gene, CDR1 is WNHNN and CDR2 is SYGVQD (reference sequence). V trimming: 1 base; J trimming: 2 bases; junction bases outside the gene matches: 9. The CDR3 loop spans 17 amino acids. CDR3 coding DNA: TGCGCCAGCAGTGAGTTGTCGGCTAGCGGTTACACAGATACGCAGTATTTT. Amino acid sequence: CASSELSASGYTDTQYF.

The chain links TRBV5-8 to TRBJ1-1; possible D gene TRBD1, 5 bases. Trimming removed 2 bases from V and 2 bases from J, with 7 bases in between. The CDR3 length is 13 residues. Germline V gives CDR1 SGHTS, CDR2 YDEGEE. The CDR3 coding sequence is TGTGCCAGCAGCTTTGACAGAAACACTGAAGCTTTCTTT. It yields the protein CASSFDRNTEAFF.

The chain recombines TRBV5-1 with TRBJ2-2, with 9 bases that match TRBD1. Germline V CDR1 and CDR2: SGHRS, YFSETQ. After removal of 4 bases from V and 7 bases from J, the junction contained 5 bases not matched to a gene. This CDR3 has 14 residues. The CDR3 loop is CASSQQGAIGELFF. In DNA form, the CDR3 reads TGCGCCAGCAGCCAACAGGGGGCCATCGGGGAGCTGTTTTTT.

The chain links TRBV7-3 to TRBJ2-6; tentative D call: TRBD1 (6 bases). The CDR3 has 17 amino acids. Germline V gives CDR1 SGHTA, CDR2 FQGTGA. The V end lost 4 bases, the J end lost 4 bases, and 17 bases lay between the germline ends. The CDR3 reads CASSSTRTGLGANVLTF. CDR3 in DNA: TGTGCCAGCAGCTCAACCCGAACAGGGCTAGGGGCCAACGTCCTGACTTTC.

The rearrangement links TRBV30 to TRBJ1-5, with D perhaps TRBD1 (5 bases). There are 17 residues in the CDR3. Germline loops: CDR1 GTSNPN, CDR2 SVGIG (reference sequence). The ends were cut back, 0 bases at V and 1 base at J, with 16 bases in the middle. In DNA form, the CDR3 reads TGTGCCTGGAGTGTACCTTGGCAGGGAGGAAGCAATCAGCCCCAGCATTTT. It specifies CAWSVPWQGGSNQPQHF.

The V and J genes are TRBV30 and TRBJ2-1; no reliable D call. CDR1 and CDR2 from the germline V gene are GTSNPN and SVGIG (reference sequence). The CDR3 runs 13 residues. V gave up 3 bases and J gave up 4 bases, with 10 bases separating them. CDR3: CAWRAFEYNEQFF. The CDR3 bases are TGTGCCTGGAGAGCATTCGAATACAATGAGCAGTTCTTC.

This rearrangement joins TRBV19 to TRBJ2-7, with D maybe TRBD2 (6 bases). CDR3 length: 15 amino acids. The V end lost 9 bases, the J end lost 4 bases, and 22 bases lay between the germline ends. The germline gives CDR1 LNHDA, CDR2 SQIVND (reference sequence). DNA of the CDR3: TGTGCCAGCCAAGCCTTTACGGGGACTGGGTACGAGCAGTACTTC. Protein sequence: CASQAFTGTGYEQYF.

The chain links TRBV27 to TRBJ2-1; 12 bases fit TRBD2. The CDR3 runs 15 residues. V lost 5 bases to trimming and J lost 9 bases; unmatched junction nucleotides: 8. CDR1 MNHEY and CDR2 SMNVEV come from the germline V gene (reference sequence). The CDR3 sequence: CASSPGLAGQAEQFF. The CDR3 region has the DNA TGTGCCAGCAGTCCTGGACTAGCGGGACAGGCTGAGCAGTTCTTC.

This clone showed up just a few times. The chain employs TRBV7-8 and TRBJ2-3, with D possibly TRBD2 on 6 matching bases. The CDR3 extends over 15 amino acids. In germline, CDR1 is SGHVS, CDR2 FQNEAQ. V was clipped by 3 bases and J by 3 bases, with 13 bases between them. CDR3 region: CASSFRLGQTDTQYF. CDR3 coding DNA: TGTGCCAGCAGCTTCAGACTAGGTCAGACAGATACGCAGTATTTT.